The sequence of this T cell receptor (beta chain) was determined in a study of long-term antiretroviral therapy in people with HIV. United States facilities provided treatment to all participants with HIV. Running of the v3.0 immunoSEQ assay took place at survey level. Measured with immunoSEQ multiplex PCR; TCRdb has only the in-frame clones, and not every one. Of about 22,000 clones in the sample, 65% to 80% were seen once. The CDR3 covers 13 residues. Germline V gives CDR1 KGHSH, CDR2 LQKENI. V dropped 3 bases and J dropped 3; count of bases not matched to a gene: 0. This chain uses TRBV18 with TRBJ1-1; 8 nucleotides agree with TRBD1. This sequence originates from a woman aged 40 to 55 with HIV. Sequencing used unsorted PBMCs, obtained 1.2 years after starting antiretroviral therapy. CDR3 sequence: CASSPGQDTEAFF. The CDR3 coding sequence is TGTGCCAGCTCACCGGGACAGGACACTGAAGCTTTCTTT. The complete variable domain, with remaining parts taken from reference TRBV18 and TRBJ1-1, reads NAGVMQNPRHLVRRRGQEARLRCSPMKGHSHVYWYRQLPEEGLKFMVYLQKENIIDESGMPKERFSAEFPKEGPSILRIQQVVRGDSAAYFCASSPGQDTEAFFGQGTRLTVV.